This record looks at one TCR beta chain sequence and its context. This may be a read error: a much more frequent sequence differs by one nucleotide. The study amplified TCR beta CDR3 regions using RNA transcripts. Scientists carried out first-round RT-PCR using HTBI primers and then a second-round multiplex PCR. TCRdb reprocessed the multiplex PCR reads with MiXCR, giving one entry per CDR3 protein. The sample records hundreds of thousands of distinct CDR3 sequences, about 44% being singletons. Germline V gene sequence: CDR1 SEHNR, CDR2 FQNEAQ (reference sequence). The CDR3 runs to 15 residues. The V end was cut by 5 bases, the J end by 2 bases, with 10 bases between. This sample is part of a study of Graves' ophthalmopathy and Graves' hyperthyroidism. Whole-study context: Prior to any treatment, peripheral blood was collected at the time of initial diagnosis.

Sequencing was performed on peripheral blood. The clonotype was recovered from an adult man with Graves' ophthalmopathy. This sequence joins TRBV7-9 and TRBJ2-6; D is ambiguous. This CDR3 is CASSLRAPGANVLTF. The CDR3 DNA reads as TGTGCCAGCAGCCTCAGAGCTCCTGGGGCCAACGTCCTGACTTTC.